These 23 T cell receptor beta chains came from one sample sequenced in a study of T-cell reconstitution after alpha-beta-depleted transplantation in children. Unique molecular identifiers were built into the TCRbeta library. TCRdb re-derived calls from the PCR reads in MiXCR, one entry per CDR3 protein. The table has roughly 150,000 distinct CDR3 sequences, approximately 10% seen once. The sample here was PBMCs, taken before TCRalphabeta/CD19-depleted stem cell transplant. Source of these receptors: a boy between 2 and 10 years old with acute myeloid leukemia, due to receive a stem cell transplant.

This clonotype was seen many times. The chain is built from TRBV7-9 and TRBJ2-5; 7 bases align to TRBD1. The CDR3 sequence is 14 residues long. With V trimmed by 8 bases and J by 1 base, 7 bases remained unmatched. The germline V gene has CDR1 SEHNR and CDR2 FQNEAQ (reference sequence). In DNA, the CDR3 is TGTGCCAGCCTACCACAGGGGATCCAAGAGACCCAGTACTTC. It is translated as CASLPQGIQETQYF.

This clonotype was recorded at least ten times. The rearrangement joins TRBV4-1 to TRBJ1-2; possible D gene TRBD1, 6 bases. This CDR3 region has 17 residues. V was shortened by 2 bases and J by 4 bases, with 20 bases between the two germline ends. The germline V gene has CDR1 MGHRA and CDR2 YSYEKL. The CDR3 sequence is CASSQMRTETFVYGYTF. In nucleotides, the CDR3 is TGCGCCAGCAGCCAAATGAGGACAGAAACCTTCGTCTATGGCTACACCTTC.

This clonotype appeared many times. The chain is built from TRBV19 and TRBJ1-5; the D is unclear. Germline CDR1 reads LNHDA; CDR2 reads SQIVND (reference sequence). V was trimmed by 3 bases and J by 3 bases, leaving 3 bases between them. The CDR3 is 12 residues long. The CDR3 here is CASSITNQPQHF. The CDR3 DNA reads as TGTGCCAGTAGTATTACCAATCAGCCCCAGCATTTT.

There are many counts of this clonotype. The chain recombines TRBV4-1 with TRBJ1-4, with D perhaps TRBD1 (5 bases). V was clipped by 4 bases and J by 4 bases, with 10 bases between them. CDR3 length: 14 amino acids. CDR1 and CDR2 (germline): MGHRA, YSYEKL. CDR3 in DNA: TGCGCCAGCAGCCTACAGGTCGGTAATGAAAAACTGTTTTTT. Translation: CASSLQVGNEKLFF.

In DNA form, the CDR3 reads TGTGCCAGCAGCCAAGTATCGCGGGAGACCAACACCGGGGAGCTGTTTTTT. The encoded protein is CASSQVSRETNTGELFF. This rearrangement joins TRBV3-1 to TRBJ2-2, with 7 bases aligning to TRBD2. Germline CDR1 and CDR2: LGHDT and YNNKEL (reference sequence). V gave up 1 base and J gave up 2 bases; unmatched junction bases: 7. The CDR3 is 17 residues long.

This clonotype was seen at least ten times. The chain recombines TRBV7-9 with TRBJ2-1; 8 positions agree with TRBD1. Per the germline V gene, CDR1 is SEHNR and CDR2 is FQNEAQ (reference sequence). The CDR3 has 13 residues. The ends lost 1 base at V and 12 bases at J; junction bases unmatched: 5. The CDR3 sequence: CASSLGTGTVQFF. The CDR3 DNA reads TGTGCCAGCAGCTTAGGGACAGGGACTGTGCAGTTCTTC.

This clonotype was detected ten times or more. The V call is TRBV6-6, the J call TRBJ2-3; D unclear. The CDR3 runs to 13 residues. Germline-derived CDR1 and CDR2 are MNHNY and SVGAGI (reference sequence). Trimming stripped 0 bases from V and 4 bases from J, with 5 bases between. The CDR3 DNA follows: TGTGCCAGCAGTTACTCCCCCCCAGATACGCAGTATTTT. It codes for CASSYSPPDTQYF.

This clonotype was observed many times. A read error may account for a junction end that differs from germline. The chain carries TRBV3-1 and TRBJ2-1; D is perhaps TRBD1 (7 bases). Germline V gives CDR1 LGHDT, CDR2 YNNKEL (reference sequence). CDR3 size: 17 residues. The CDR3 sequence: CAISQEGGQGAYNEQFF. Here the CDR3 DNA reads TGTGCCATCAGCCAAGAAGGAGGGCAGGGGGCCTACAATGAGCAGTTCTTC.

Here the CDR3 reads CSSSRLAGGSYEQYV. The CDR3 DNA follows: TGTTCCAGCAGCCGACTAGCGGGGGGCTCCTACGAGCAGTACGTC. This chain joins TRBV11-2 and TRBJ2-7; 13 bases fit TRBD2. CDR1 is SGHAT, CDR2 FQNNGV, per germline. There are 15 residues in the CDR3.

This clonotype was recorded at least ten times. This CDR3 is CASSVGLPYNEQFF. In DNA form, the CDR3 reads TGTGCCAGCAGCGTGGGACTTCCTTACAATGAGCAGTTCTTC. This chain connects TRBV5-6 to TRBJ2-1, with D perhaps matching TRBD2 (6 bases). The germline V gene has CDR1 SGHDT and CDR2 YYEEEE. V was clipped by 4 bases and J by 4 bases, with 12 bases between them. This CDR3 is 14 amino acids long. The full variable domain, in which reference TRBV5-6 and TRBJ2-1 provide the parts outside the CDR3, is DAGVTQSPTHLIKTRGQQVTLRCSPKSGHDTVSWYQQALGQGPQFIFQYYEEEERQRGNFPDRFSGHQFPNYSSELNVNALLLGDSALYLCASSVGLPYNEQFFGPGTRLTVL.

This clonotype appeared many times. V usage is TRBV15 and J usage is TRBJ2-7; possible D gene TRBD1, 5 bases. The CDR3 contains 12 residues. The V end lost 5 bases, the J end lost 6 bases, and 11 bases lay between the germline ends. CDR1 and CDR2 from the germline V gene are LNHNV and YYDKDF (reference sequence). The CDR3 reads CATSSVGLEQYF. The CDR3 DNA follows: TGTGCCACCAGCTCAGTGGGGCTCGAGCAGTACTTC. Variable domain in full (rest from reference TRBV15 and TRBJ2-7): DAMVIQNPRYQVTQFGKPVTLSCSQTLNHNVMYWYQQKSSQAPKLLFHYYDKDFNNEADTPDNFQSRRPNTSFCFLDIRSPGLGDTAMYLCATSSVGLEQYFGPGTRLTVT.

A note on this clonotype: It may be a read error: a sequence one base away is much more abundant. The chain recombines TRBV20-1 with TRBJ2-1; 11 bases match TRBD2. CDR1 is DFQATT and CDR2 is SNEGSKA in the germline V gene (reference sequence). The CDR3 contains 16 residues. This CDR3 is CCARPRLAGIYNEQFF. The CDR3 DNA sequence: TGCTGTGCTCGGCCCCGACTAGCGGGAATCTACAATGAGCAGTTCTTC.

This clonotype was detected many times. CDR3 in DNA: TGCAGTGCTAGTACCGCTGCCGGGACTAGCGGGAGGAGAGAGACCCAGTACTTC. Translating it yields CSASTAAGTSGRRETQYF. V usage is TRBV20-1 and J usage is TRBJ2-5; TRBD2 agrees at 15 bases. The length of the CDR3 is 18 residues. Unmatched junction bases numbered 12, after V lost 3 bases and J lost 4 bases. Germline CDR1 DFQATT, CDR2 SNEGSKA (reference sequence).

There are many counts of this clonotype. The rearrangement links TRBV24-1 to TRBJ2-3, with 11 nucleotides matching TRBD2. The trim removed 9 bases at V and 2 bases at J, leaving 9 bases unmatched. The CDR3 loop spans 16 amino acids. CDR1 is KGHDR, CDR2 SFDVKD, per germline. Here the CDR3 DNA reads TGTGCCACCGGGACTAGCGGATATGGGGCCACAGATACGCAGTATTTT. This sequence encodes CATGTSGYGATDTQYF.

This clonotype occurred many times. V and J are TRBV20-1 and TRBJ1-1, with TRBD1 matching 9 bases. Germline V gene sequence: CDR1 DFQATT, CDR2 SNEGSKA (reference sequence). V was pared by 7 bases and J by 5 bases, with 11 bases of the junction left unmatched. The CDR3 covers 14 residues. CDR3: CSVKTGGSLTEAFF. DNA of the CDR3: TGCAGTGTCAAGACAGGGGGGTCTTTGACTGAAGCTTTCTTT.

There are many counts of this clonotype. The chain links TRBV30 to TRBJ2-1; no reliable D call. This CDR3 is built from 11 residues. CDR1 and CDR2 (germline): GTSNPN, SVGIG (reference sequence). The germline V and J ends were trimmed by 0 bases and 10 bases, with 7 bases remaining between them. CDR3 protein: CAWSVPHEQFF. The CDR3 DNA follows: TGTGCCTGGAGTGTACCGCACGAGCAGTTCTTC.

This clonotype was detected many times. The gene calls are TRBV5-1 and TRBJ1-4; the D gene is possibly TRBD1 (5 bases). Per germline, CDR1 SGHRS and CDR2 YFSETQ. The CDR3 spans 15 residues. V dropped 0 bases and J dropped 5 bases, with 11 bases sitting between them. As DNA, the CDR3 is TGCGCCAGCAGCTTGGTTCGGGGGGAGAATGAAAAACTGTTTTTT. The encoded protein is CASSLVRGENEKLFF.

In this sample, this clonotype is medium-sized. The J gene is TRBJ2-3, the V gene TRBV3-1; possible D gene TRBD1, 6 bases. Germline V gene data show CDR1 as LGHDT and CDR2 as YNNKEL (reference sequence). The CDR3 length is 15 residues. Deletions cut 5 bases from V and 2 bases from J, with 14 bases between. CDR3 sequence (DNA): TGTGCCAGCAGCGCCCCGGACAGACTCACAGATACGCAGTATTTT. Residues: CASSAPDRLTDTQYF.

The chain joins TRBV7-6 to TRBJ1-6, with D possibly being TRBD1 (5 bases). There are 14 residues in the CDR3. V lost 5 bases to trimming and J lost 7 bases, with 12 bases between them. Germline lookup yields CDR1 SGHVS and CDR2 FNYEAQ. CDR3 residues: CASSLSGGNSPLHF. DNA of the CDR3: TGTGCCAGCAGCCTTAGCGGGGGAAATTCACCCCTCCACTTT.

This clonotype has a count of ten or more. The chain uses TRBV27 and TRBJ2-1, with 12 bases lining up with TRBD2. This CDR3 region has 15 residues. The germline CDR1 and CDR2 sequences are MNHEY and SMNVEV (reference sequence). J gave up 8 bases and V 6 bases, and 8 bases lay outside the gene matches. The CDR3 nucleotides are TGTGCCAGCAGGAATTGGACTAGCGGGGTGGATGAGCAGTTCTTC. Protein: CASRNWTSGVDEQFF.

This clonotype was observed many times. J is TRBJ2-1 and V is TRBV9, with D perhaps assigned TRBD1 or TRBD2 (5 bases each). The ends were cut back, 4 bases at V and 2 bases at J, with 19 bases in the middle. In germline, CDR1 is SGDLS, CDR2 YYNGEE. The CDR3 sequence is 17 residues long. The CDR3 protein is CASSLHRDAIAYNEQFF. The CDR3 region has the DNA TGTGCCAGCAGCCTCCACCGGGACGCAATTGCCTACAATGAGCAGTTCTTC. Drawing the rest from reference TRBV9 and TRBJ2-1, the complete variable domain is DSGVTQTPKHLITATGQRVTLRCSPRSGDLSVYWYQQSLDQGLQFLIQYYNGEERAKGNILERFSAQQFPDLHSELNLSSLELGDSALYFCASSLHRDAIAYNEQFFGPGTRLTVL.

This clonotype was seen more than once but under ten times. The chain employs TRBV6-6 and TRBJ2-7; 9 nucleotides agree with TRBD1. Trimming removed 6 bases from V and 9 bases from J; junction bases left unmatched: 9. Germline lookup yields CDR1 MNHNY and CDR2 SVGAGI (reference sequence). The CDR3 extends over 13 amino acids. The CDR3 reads CASSLGTGNGQYF. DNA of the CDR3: TGTGCCAGCAGCCTCGGGACAGGGAACGGGCAGTACTTC.

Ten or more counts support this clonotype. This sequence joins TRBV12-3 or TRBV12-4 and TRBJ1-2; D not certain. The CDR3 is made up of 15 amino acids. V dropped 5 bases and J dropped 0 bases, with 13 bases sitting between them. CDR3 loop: CASSRTVLSNYGYTF. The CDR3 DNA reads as TGTGCCAGCAGTAGGACGGTCCTCTCTAACTATGGCTACACCTTC.